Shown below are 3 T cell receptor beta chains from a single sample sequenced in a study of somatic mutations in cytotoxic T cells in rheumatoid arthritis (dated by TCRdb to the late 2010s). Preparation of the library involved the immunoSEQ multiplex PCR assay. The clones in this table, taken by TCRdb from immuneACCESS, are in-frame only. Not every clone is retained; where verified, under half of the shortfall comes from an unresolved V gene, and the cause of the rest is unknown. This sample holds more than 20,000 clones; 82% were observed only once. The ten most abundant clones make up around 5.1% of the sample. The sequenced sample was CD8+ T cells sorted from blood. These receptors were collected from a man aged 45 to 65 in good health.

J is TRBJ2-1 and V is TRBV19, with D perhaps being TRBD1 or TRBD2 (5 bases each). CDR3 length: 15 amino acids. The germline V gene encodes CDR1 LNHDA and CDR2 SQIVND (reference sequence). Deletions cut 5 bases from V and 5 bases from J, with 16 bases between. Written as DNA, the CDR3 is TGTGCCAGTAGTTTCCCGGGACCCCCCAACAATGAGCAGTTCTTC. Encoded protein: CASSFPGPPNNEQFF.

DNA for the CDR3: TGTGCCAGCAGTGAGTTAGCTGGGGGGACCTACGAGCAGTACTTC. It encodes CASSELAGGTYEQYF. The J gene is TRBJ2-7, the V gene TRBV6-1; the D gene is possibly TRBD2 (6 bases). CDR3 length: 15 residues. Germline CDR1 MNHNS, CDR2 SASEGT. V dropped 3 bases and J dropped 2 bases, with 14 bases sitting between them.

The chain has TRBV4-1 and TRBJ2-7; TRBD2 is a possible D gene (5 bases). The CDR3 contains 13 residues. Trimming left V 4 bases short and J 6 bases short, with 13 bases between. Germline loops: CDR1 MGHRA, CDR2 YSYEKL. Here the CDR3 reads CASSLRPEGEQYF. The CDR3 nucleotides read TGCGCCAGCAGCCTCCGACCCGAGGGCGAGCAGTACTTC.